The table lists the clone carrying this T cell receptor (beta chain) with a few counts. Its specificity is unknown. V dropped 1 base and J dropped 5; count of bases not matched to a gene: 0. The CDR3 totals 15 residues. This entry comes from a study of T-cell memory formation after mild COVID-19. Study-wide findings and caveats: The study detected some responding clones in pre-infection memory, suggesting cross-reactive memory joined. Whereas later expanders leaned CD4+, clones contracting day 15 to 85 showed a balanced CD4/CD8 makeup.

TCRdb reanalysed the 5' RACE reads using MiXCR and keeps one entry per CDR3 protein. The sample includes 300,000 to 400,000 distinct CDR3 sequences, around 28% of them seen just once. The source material was PBMCs or a T cell subset sorted from them (not recorded which). This sequence joins TRBV12-3 or TRBV12-4 and TRBJ2-2; 11 nucleotides align to TRBD1. This TCR came from an adult woman who had mild COVID-19 (a few samples of this study predate the infection). Cell type and time point are not known. This CDR3 reads CASSLGDRGTGELFF. DNA of the CDR3: TGTGCCAGCAGTTTAGGGGACAGGGGGACCGGGGAGCTGTTTTTT.